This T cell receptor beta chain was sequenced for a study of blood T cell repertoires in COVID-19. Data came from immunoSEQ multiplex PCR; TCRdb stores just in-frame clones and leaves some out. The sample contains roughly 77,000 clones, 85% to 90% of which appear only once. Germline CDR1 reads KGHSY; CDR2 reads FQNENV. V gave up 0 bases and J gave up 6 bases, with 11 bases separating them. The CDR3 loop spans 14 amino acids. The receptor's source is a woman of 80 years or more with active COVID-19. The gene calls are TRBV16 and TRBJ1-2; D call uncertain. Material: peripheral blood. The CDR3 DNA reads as TGTGCCAGCAGCCAATCGGCTCTCGGAGATGGCTACACCTTC. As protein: CASSQSALGDGYTF.